This TCR beta chain was recovered during a study of T-cell memory formation after mild COVID-19. Overall study context: TCR clusters showed largely donor specificity. Study-wide results and caveats: The main location of contracting CD4+ clones was CM and EM, and that of contracting CD8+ clones was EMRA.

This clonotype has a handful of counts. Its specificity is not known. The CDR3 runs to 17 residues. The V end was cut by 0 bases, the J end by 5 bases, with 14 bases between. Germline CDR1 is LGHNA and CDR2 is YNFKEQ. A 5'RACE reaction primed in the constant segment made cDNA libraries of TCR alpha and TCR beta, and these carried sample barcodes and UMIs. MiXCR, run by TCRdb on the 5' RACE reads, gives a single entry per CDR3 protein. The table has about 350,000 distinct CDR3 sequences, approximately 13% seen once. The chain uses TRBV4-2 and TRBJ1-6, with D possibly matching TRBD1 (5 bases). Input material: PBMCs or a T cell subset sorted from them (not recorded which). The TCR was taken from a man between 18 and 35 years old who had mild COVID-19 (a few samples of this study predate the infection). Cell type and time point are not known. The CDR3 DNA is TGTGCCAGCAGCCAAGAGGCATCGGGGGTAAATAATTCACCCCTCCACTTT. It specifies CASSQEASGVNNSPLHF.